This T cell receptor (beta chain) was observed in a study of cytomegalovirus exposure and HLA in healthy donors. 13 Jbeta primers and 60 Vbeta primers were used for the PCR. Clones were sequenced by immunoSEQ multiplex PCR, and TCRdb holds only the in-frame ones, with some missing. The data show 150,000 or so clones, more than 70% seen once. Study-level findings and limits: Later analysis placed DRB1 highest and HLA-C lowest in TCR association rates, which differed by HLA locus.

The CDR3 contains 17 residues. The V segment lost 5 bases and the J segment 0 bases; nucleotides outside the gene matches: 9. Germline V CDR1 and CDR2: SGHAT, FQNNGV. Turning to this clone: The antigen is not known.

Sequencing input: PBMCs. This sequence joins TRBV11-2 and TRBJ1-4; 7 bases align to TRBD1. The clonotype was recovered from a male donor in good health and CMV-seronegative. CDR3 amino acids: CASSPWTGSSTNEKLFF. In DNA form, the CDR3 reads TGTGCCAGCAGCCCATGGACAGGCTCCTCAACTAATGAAAAACTGTTTTTT. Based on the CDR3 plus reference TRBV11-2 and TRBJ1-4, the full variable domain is EAGVAQSPRYKIIEKRQSVAFWCNPISGHATLYWYQQILGQGPKLLIQFQNNGVVDDSQLPKDRFSAERLKGVDSTLKIQPAKLEDSAVYLCASSPWTGSSTNEKLFFGSGTQLSVL.